This T cell receptor beta chain was sequenced during a study of shared clonotypes between healthy human individuals (dated by TCRdb to 2020 to 2022). Regarding the complete study: The cohort included a few men and a couple of women between 18 and 49 years of age. For each donor, CD4 naive and CD4 memory were each run on three plates, CD8 naive on two plates, and CD8 memory on one plate. Blood TCR repertoires of about 5 healthy adults were deeply sequenced to estimate repertoire size and the extent of clonotype sharing between individuals. Libraries were prepared and TCR repertoires were sequenced by different laboratories using diverse techniques, in order to increase sequencing depth and limit assay-specific biases. Each donor's leukapheresis produced roughly between roughly 0.85 and 10 billion PBMCs. What the study reported, not specific to this receptor: Around 5% of naive CD4, roughly 3.5% of naive CD8, about 2.4% of memory CD4, and roughly 0.4% of memory CD8 clonotypes were shared across a few donors. Even with the large sequencing depth, rarefaction of the sorted-subset datasets indicated that sequencing was incomplete. Compared with non-shared clonotypes, the clonotypes found in all four sorted-subset donors had higher generation probabilities. The genetic and exposure-history diversity represented was limited by the small number of donors. Naive subsets generally had larger estimated clonotype richness than memory subsets did. Pairwise subsampling led to the expectation that sequencing depth would affect the degree of clonotype sharing among donors. Sampling was limited to blood, and TCR repertoires in tissue likely differ from TCR repertoires in blood.

With regard to this clone: Its cognate antigen has yet to be identified. No much larger clone exists at a distance of one base, and base qualities are not known.

Using the deep immunoSEQ assay, TCR CDR3 regions were amplified from genomic DNA by multiplex PCR. Extracted genomic DNA from each cell subset was distributed evenly across all wells of several immunoSEQ 96-well plates, and each plate was treated as a replicate. For sorted subsets, each replicate PCR was loaded with 150 to 250 ng genomic DNA, equivalent to 30,000 or so T cell genomes. The purified libraries were quantified using a Qubit 3.0 fluorometer, sized with a Bioanalyzer 2100, and then quantified again using the KAPA Library Quantification kit. A separate single-read 150-cycle Illumina NextSeq 550 flow cell was used to sequence each immunoSEQ 96-well plate. Under the source paper's analysis protocol: The immunoSEQ output contained only junctional sequences without quality scores, so filtering could not match that applied to full-length reads. Sequences were annotated with PyIR, a Python wrapper for IgBLAST v1.9, using IMGT germline references to assign V/J genes and CDR3. Reads were removed for weak V/J assignments (E-value above 1e-6), missing CDR3, stop codons, out-of-frame junctions, or ambiguous translated residues. A V3J clonotype was defined by an identical inferred V gene, J gene, and CDR3 amino acid sequence. To compute the percentage overlap between repertoires, the number of shared unique clonotypes was divided by the size of the smaller repertoire. RTK rarefaction, the Chao1 estimator, and Recon v2.1 estimates of unobserved clonotypes were used to assess repertoire richness. OLGA was used to compute generation probabilities for all TCRbeta clonotypes that the gDNA method yielded from a handful of donors. TCRdb holds this immuneACCESS table with in-frame rearrangements only. Some clones are missing; in checked studies, unresolved V genes explain under half, and the rest has no known cause. V, J and clone size derive from that table, while D and trimming were established from the DNA sequence. The sample table contains over a million clones; only one count was recorded for about 98% of them. The ten largest make up roughly 0.45% of the sample.

CDR1 SNHLY and CDR2 FYNNEI are derived from the germline V gene. Measured from the cysteine to the phenylalanine, the CDR3 is 14 residues long. Only the CDR3 DNA is retained, 42 bases long and in frame from the first base. Trimming costs V 3 bases and J 5 bases, and their ends lie 13 bases apart. Healthy HIV-negative adults with no recently reported acute infections or vaccinations were included as donors. Only Caucasian adults living in Nashville, Tennessee, USA were represented among the donors. Magnetic negative selection was used to enrich CD4+ T cells, after which naive cells were positively selected on CD45RA and the negative fraction became the memory subset. Blood was collected by leukapheresis, and PBMCs were isolated by Ficoll-Histopaque density gradient centrifugation and then cryopreserved in liquid nitrogen vapor phase. Analytical flow cytometry was used to check the purity and quantity of every magnetically sorted T cell population. Genomic DNA was isolated from every sorted fraction and measured by UV absorbance on a Nanodrop 2000c.

The sequence was collected from a man under 40 in good health. Sequences were obtained from naive CD4+ T cells sorted from blood. Reading the label with the study, this specimen's cell subset or site is: CD45RA+ positively selected. The V and J genes are TRBV2 and TRBJ1-2; the D gene remains uncertain. The DNA reads as follows: TGTGCCAGCAGTGATAAAGGACGGACTTATGGCTACACCTTC. Translated, this gives CASSDKGRTYGYTF.